The rows below give T cell receptor beta chains drawn from one sample of a study of tumor and adjacent non-tumor tissue in lung cancer. Each CDR3 protein is one row after TCRdb ran MiXCR on the multiplex PCR reads. The table lists about 200,000 distinct CDR3 sequences, about two thirds of them singletons, with about 25% in the top ten. Material for sequencing was lung tumor tissue. These receptors all stem from a man in his 60s with non-small cell lung cancer. CDR3s include the opening cysteine and the closing phenylalanine or tryptophan. Each record gives: clone size, V gene, D gene, J gene, CDR3 DNA, CDR3 protein. A D gene is named only where the DNA matches it firmly. For some rows the clone size is stated as once, few or many, or as a class when expanded; others skip it.

size: NA; V: TRBV28; D: NA; J: TRBJ1-6; DNA: TGTGCCAGCTACGGCGGGGGTTTTTCACCCATCCACTTT; CDR3: CASYGGGFSPIHF
size: NA; V: TRBV4-3; D: NA; J: TRBJ2-1; DNA: TGCACCAGAAGTCAAGATCGAGCACAAACCTACAATGAGCAGTTCTTC; CDR3: CTRSQDRAQTYNEQFF
size: NA; V: TRBV12-3/TRBV12-4; D: NA; J: TRBJ2-2; DNA: TGTGCCAGCAGTTTAGACCAGGGACGGGGAAACACCGGGGAGCTGTTTTTT; CDR3: CASSLDQGRGNTGELFF
size: NA; V: TRBV20-1; D: TRBD2; J: TRBJ2-2; DNA: TGCAGTGCTAGATTGGCTAGCGGGAGTGCCGGGGAGCTGCTTTTC; CDR3: CSARLASGSAGELLF
size: NA; V: TRBV20-1; D: NA; J: TRBJ2-7; DNA: TGCAATGCTAGAGAGGGAGCAGGGCTCTACGAGCAGTACTTC; CDR3: CNAREGAGLYEQYF
size: NA; V: TRBV13; D: NA; J: TRBJ2-3; DNA: TGTGCCACCAGCTTGGCCCACGCCACGCAGTATTTT; CDR3: CATSLAHATQYF
size: once; V: TRBV5-4; D: TRBD1; J: TRBJ2-6; DNA: TGTGCCAGCAGCCCCAGGACAGGGGGCGATGGGGCCAACGTCCTGGCTTTC; CDR3: CASSPRTGGDGANVLAF
size: NA; V: TRBV6-5; D: TRBD1; J: TRBJ2-2; DNA: TGTGCCAGCAGCTGGGGACAGGGGGCTTGGTCAGGGGAGCTGTTTTTT; CDR3: CASSWGQGAWSGELFF
size: NA; V: TRBV5-1; D: NA; J: TRBJ1-1; DNA: TGCGCCAGCAGCTTGGACGGCAGGAACGCTGAAGCTTTCTTT; CDR3: CASSLDGRNAEAFF
size: NA; V: TRBV12-3/TRBV12-4; D: NA; J: TRBJ1-3; DNA: TGTGCCAACACCCAGACAGCTGGAAACACCATATATTTT; CDR3: CANTQTAGNTIYF
size: NA; V: TRBV6-5; D: TRBD1; J: TRBJ2-2; DNA: TGTGCCAGCAAAGGACAGGGATTTAACACCGGGGAGCTGTTTTTT; CDR3: CASKGQGFNTGELFF
size: few; V: TRBV24-1; D: NA; J: TRBJ2-7; DNA: TGTGCCACCAGGGGGGACACTGCCGAGCAGTACTTC; CDR3: CATRGDTAEQYF